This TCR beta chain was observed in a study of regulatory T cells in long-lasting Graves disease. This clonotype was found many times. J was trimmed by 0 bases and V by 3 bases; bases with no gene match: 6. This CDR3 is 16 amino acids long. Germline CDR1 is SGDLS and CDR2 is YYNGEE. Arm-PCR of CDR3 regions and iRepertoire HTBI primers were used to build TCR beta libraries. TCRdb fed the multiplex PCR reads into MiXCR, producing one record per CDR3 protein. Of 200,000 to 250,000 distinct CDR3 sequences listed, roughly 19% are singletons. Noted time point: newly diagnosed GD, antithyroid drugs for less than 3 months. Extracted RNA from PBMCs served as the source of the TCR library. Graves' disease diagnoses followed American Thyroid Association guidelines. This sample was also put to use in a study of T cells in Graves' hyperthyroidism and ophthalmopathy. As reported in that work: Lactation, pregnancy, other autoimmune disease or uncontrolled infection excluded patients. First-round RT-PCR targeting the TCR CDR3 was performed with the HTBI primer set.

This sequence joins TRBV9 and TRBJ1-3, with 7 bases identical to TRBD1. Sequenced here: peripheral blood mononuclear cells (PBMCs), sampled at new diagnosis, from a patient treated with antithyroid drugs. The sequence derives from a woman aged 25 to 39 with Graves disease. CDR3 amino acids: CASSAQQGYSGNTIYF. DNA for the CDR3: TGTGCCAGCAGCGCACAACAGGGGTACTCTGGAAACACCATATATTTT. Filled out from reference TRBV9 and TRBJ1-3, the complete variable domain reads DSGVTQTPKHLITATGQRVTLRCSPRSGDLSVYWYQQSLDQGLQFLIQYYNGEERAKGNILERFSAQQFPDLHSELNLSSLELGDSALYFCASSAQQGYSGNTIYFGEGSWLTVV.